Presented here are 2 T cell receptor beta chains from one specimen sequenced in a study of blood T cells in healthy people across ages. With a J-beta primer mix and a sample-barcoded 5' primer, a second PCR ran about 6 to 11 cycles. MiXCR, applied by TCRdb to the 5' RACE reads, yields one record per CDR3 protein. The sample has 780,000 or so distinct CDR3 sequences, 50% to 65% seen once; the top ten hold approximately 40%. Sample: blood. The source of these receptors is a man of 80 years or more in good health.

This clonotype has just a few counts. This chain links TRBV29-1 with TRBJ2-1, with TRBD2 identical over 8 bases. Germline trimming cut 6 bases from V and 0 bases from J; bases unmatched to any gene: 7. The CDR3 covers 15 residues. Per the germline V gene, CDR1 is SQVTM and CDR2 is ANQGSEA. The CDR3 bases are TGCAGCGTAGCCCCGGGGGGGGGCTCCTACAATGAGCAGTTCTTC. Its protein is CSVAPGGGSYNEQFF.

This chain uses TRBV29-1 with TRBJ1-2, with TRBD1 identical over 7 bases. The CDR3 contains 16 residues. The germline gives CDR1 SQVTM, CDR2 ANQGSEA. The ends lost 3 bases at V and 5 bases at J; junction bases unmatched: 15. The CDR3 DNA is TGCAGCGTTGAGTTTTTGACTCCAGGGGGTTTGTATGGCTACACCTTC. Protein product: CSVEFLTPGGLYGYTF.